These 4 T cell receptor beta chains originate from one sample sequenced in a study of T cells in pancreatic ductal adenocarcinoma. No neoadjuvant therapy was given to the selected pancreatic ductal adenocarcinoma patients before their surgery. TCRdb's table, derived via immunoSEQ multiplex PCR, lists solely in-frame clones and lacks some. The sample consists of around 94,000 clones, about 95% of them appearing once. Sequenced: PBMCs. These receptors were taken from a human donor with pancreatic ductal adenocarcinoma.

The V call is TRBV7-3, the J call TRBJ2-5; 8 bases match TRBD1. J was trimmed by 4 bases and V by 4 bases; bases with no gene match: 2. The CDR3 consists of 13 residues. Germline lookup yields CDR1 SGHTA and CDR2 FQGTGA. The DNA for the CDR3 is TGTGCCAGCAGCTATCAGGGGGCAGAGACCCAGTACTTC. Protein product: CASSYQGAETQYF.

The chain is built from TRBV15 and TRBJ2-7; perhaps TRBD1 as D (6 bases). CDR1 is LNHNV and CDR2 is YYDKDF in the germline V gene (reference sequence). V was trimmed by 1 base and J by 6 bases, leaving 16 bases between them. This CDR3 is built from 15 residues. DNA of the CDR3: TGTGCCACCAGCAGAGTGGGGGCTAGTCTTAGCGAGCAGTACTTC. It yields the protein CATSRVGASLSEQYF.

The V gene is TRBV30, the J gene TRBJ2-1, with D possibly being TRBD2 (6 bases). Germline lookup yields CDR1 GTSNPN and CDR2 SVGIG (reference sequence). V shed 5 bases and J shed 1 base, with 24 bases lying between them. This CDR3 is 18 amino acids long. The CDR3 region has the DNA TGTGCCTGGGTTCCCGTAGTTGGGGGGACCATTTCCTACAATGAGCAGTTCTTC. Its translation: CAWVPVVGGTISYNEQFF.

CDR3 sequence: CASSNLGGNTEAFF. CDR3 in DNA: TGTGCCAGTAGTAACCTCGGGGGGAACACTGAAGCTTTCTTT. V usage is TRBV19 and J usage is TRBJ1-1; D is perhaps TRBD1 (5 bases). The germline gives CDR1 LNHDA, CDR2 SQIVND (reference sequence). The V and J ends lost 4 bases and 1 base respectively, with 10 bases between them. CDR3 length equals 14 residues.